This paragraph reports one TCR beta chain. Trimming took off 5 bases at V and 7 bases at J, with 24 bases between the two ends. The length of the CDR3 is 16 residues. Germline-derived CDR1 and CDR2 are SGHVS and FNYEAQ. This sample was taken from a study of blood T cells in healthy people across ages. Sample-barcoded 5' priming and a J-beta primer mix drove a second PCR of 7 to 11 cycles. In TCRdb, the 5' RACE reads were re-called with MiXCR into one record per CDR3 protein. This sample yields around 1,600,000 distinct CDR3 sequences, of which under 55% are seen a single time; around 4% belongs to the top ten.

Sequencing used blood. V gene TRBV7-6 combines with J gene TRBJ2-7; D call uncertain. This receptor was identified in a woman under 30 in good health. CDR3 DNA sequence: TGTGCCAGCAGCCCATTGGAAGGTAGCTCCTACAATGAGCAGTACTTC. Its translation: CASSPLEGSSYNEQYF.